This passage covers 30 T cell receptor beta chains from one sample sequenced in a study of OX40 agonist ivuxolimab in advanced cancers. Clones were read by immunoSEQ multiplex PCR, and TCRdb kept only the in-frame ones, dropping some. This sample carries over 60,000 clones, about 85% of them seen once, and the ten largest clones take more than 0.6%. Sample: CD4+ or CD8+ T cells sorted from blood, taken in a trial of the OX40 agonist ivuxolimab. These receptors were collected from an adult with an advanced solid tumor such as melanoma, head and neck, liver or kidney cancer.

V usage is TRBV5-6 and J usage is TRBJ2-7; the match to TRBD1 covers 10 bases. This CDR3 is built from 14 residues. CDR1 SGHDT and CDR2 YYEEEE come from the germline V gene. Trimming at V came to 5 bases and at J to 7 bases, leaving 9 bases not matched to a gene. CDR3 protein: CASRKTGGADEQYF. The CDR3 DNA reads TGTGCCAGCAGGAAGACAGGGGGCGCGGATGAGCAGTACTTC.

The V gene is TRBV6-1, the J gene TRBJ2-7; 8 positions match TRBD1. The germline V gene encodes CDR1 MNHNS and CDR2 SASEGT. Unmatched junction bases numbered 7, after V lost 6 bases and J lost 0 bases. This CDR3 region has 15 residues. This CDR3 reads CASSVRTGSSYEQYF. CDR3 sequence (DNA): TGTGCCAGCAGCGTAAGGACAGGGAGCTCCTACGAGCAGTACTTC.

This clone was detected only once. This chain joins TRBV7-9 and TRBJ2-7, with 14 bases that match TRBD2. Germline CDR1 reads SEHNR; CDR2 reads FQNEAQ (reference sequence). The ends lost 5 bases at V and 0 bases at J; junction bases unmatched: 6. The CDR3 is 17 residues long. The CDR3 region has the DNA TGTGCCAGCAGCATAAACGGACTAGCGGGGGGCTCCTACGAGCAGTACTTC. Protein: CASSINGLAGGSYEQYF.

The rearrangement joins TRBV2 to TRBJ2-7; D not resolved. The CDR3 covers 13 residues. CDR1 and CDR2 from the germline V gene are SNHLY and FYNNEI. V was shortened by 1 base and J by 5 bases, with 9 bases between the two germline ends. CDR3 DNA sequence: TGTGCCAGCAGTGAAGGGTACTTCGACGAGCAGTACTTC. As protein: CASSEGYFDEQYF.

This chain joins TRBV19 and TRBJ1-1; D not resolved. The CDR3 is made up of 13 amino acids. The germline gives CDR1 LNHDA, CDR2 SQIVND (reference sequence). The V end was cut by 3 bases, the J end by 8 bases, with 13 bases between. The CDR3 loop is CASSIRPSWEAFF. The CDR3 region has the DNA TGTGCCAGTAGTATCAGACCGTCTTGGGAAGCTTTCTTT.

The CDR3 region is CASSLLGLAGGADTQYF. DNA of the CDR3: TGCGCCAGCAGCTTGTTGGGACTAGCGGGGGGCGCAGATACGCAGTATTTT. The genes are TRBV5-1 and TRBJ2-3; TRBD2 agrees at 15 bases. CDR3 length: 17 amino acids. With 1 base clipped from V and 4 bases from J, the junction kept 4 bases outside the gene matches. Germline-derived CDR1 and CDR2 are SGHRS and YFSETQ.

CDR3 nucleotides: TGTGCCAGCAGGATGGGGACAGAATATGGCTACACCTTC. Its protein is CASRMGTEYGYTF. V gene TRBV6-1 combines with J gene TRBJ1-2; TRBD1 matches 7 bases. This CDR3 contains 13 residues. Germline loops: CDR1 MNHNS, CDR2 SASEGT. The V and J ends lost 6 bases and 5 bases, in that order; junction bases with no gene match: 6.

The chain combines TRBV7-2 with TRBJ2-7, with D tentatively TRBD2 (6 bases). V was clipped by 0 bases and J by 4 bases, with 16 bases between them. The CDR3 consists of 16 residues. Germline values: CDR1 SGHTA, CDR2 FQGNSA. CDR3 loop: CASSLAAGSSSYEQYF. For the CDR3, the DNA is TGTGCCAGCAGCTTAGCGGCGGGGAGCTCCTCATACGAGCAGTACTTC. Filled out from reference TRBV7-2 and TRBJ2-7, the complete variable domain reads GAGVSQSPSNKVTEKGKDVELRCDPISGHTALYWYRQSLGQGLEFLIYFQGNSAPDKSGLPSDRFSAERTGGSVSTLTIQRTQQEDSAVYLCASSLAAGSSSYEQYFGPGTRLTVT.

The chain carries TRBV23-1 and TRBJ2-1, with no clear D. TRBV23-1 is known as an ORF, though its function is uncertain. The V gene lost 0 bases and the J gene lost 5 bases, with 8 bases spanning the gap. This CDR3 is built from 14 residues. The CDR3 region is CASSQSERDNEQFF. CDR3 DNA sequence: TGCGCCAGCAGTCAATCCGAGCGAGACAATGAGCAGTTCTTC.

The chain carries TRBV4-2 and TRBJ2-5; 7 bases map to TRBD2. The CDR3 sequence is 18 residues long. With 1 base clipped from V and 2 bases from J, the junction kept 13 bases outside the gene matches. Germline V CDR1 and CDR2: LGHNA, YNFKEQ. For the CDR3, the DNA is TGTGCCAGCAGCCAAGCTACGGGACTAACCTATAATCAAGAGACCCAGTACTTC. It codes for CASSQATGLTYNQETQYF.

The V call is TRBV6-1, the J call TRBJ2-2; possibly TRBD2 for D (6 bases). Between the trimmed V and J ends, which lost 4 bases and 8 bases, there was a span of 14 bases. The germline V gene has CDR1 MNHNS and CDR2 SASEGT. This CDR3 region has 14 residues. As DNA, the CDR3 is TGTGCCAGCAGTGTTCCTAGCGCGACGGGGGAGCTGTTTTTT. It codes for CASSVPSATGELFF.

J is TRBJ2-5 and V is TRBV6-1; possible D gene TRBD1, 6 bases. The closer fit of TRBJ2-7 to the DNA end suggests the J call may be wrong. The germline V gene has CDR1 MNHNS and CDR2 SASEGT. The CDR3 spans 13 residues. The CDR3 protein is CASTGLSSYEQYF. DNA of the CDR3: TGTGCCAGTACAGGGCTCTCCTCCTACGAGCAGTACTTC.

The chain combines TRBV30 with TRBJ1-6; D remains ambiguous. Germline V lookup: CDR1 GTSNPN, CDR2 SVGIG (reference sequence). The V end was cut by 3 bases, the J end by 0 bases, with 6 bases between. CDR3 size: 14 residues. This CDR3 reads CAWSPGSYNSPLHF. The CDR3 DNA follows: TGTGCCTGGAGCCCTGGCTCCTATAATTCACCCCTCCACTTT.

The chain has TRBV7-9 and TRBJ2-2, with 8 bases aligning to TRBD1. The V and J ends lost 6 bases and 7 bases, in that order; junction bases with no gene match: 10. Looked up from germline, CDR1 is SEHNR and CDR2 is FQNEAQ (reference sequence). The CDR3 extends over 15 amino acids. CDR3 protein: CASSRTGGRHGELFF. CDR3 bases: TGTGCCAGCAGTCGAACAGGGGGACGGCACGGGGAGCTGTTTTTT.

The J gene is TRBJ1-2, the V gene TRBV7-2, with D uncertain. The CDR3 is made up of 10 amino acids. Germline values: CDR1 SGHTA, CDR2 FQGNSA. V lost 11 bases and J lost 6, with 10 bases in between. The CDR3 sequence is CAVGRDGYTF. The CDR3 region has the DNA TGTGCCGTGGGGAGGGATGGCTACACCTTC. Looking up the rest from reference TRBV7-2 and TRBJ1-2 gives the full variable domain: GAGVSQSPSNKVTEKGKDVELRCDPISGHTALYWYRQSLGQGLEFLIYFQGNSAPDKSGLPSDRFSAERTGGSVSTLTIQRTQQEDSAVYLCAVGRDGYTFGSGTRLTVV.

V gene TRBV13 combines with J gene TRBJ2-3; D perhaps matches TRBD2 (7 bases). V lost 5 bases, J lost 3 bases, and 18 bases lay in between. Germline V CDR1 and CDR2: PRHDT, FYEKMQ (reference sequence). There are 16 residues in the CDR3. CDR3 region: CASSTGAGRETDTQYF. Here the CDR3 DNA reads TGTGCCAGCAGCACGGGGGCGGGGCGGGAGACAGATACGCAGTATTTT. Supplemented by reference TRBV13 and TRBJ2-3, the full variable domain reads AAGVIQSPRHLIKEKRETATLKCYPIPRHDTVYWYQQGPGQDPQFLISFYEKMQSDKGSIPDRFSAQQFSDYHSELNMSSLELGDSALYFCASSTGAGRETDTQYFGPGTRLTVL.

This rearrangement joins TRBV29-1 to TRBJ1-1, with no clear D. Trimming stripped 2 bases from V and 4 bases from J, with 11 bases between. The V gene's germline CDR1 is SQVTM and CDR2 ANQGSEA. This CDR3 is 13 amino acids long. CDR3 nucleotides: TGCAGCGTTGAACCAGCGGAAAGCACTGAAGCTTTCTTT. Translation gives CSVEPAESTEAFF.

V and J are TRBV6-5 and TRBJ2-1, with D possibly being TRBD1 (6 bases). Germline V gene sequence: CDR1 MNHEY, CDR2 SVGAGI. V lost 5 bases and J lost 9, with 17 bases in between. The CDR3 contains 14 residues. In nucleotides, the CDR3 is TGTGCCAGCAGTGATATATACCAGGGGCGTGAGCAGTTCTTC. As protein: CASSDIYQGREQFF.

The chain joins TRBV19 to TRBJ2-1, with 7 nucleotides matching TRBD1. Germline V lookup: CDR1 LNHDA, CDR2 SQIVND (reference sequence). With V trimmed by 5 bases and J by 7 bases, 14 bases remained unmatched. The CDR3 runs 16 residues. Here the CDR3 reads CASSVGQRELRNEQFF. CDR3 sequence (DNA): TGTGCCAGTAGTGTGGGACAGAGGGAGTTAAGGAATGAGCAGTTCTTC.

The chain has TRBV7-2 and TRBJ1-2; 7 positions match TRBD1. The CDR3 length is 16 residues. J gave up 3 bases and V 1 base, and 8 bases lay outside the gene matches. CDR1 and CDR2 (germline): SGHTA, FQGNSA. Here the CDR3 reads CASSLGVQGGDYGYTF. The CDR3 DNA sequence: TGTGCCAGCAGCTTAGGGGTCCAGGGGGGAGACTATGGCTACACCTTC.

The V gene is TRBV5-1, the J gene TRBJ1-2; a possible D gene is TRBD1 (5 bases). Trimming took 0 bases from V and 4 from J, leaving 16 bases between them. CDR3 size: 16 residues. CDR1 and CDR2 (germline): SGHRS, YFSETQ. DNA of the CDR3: TGCGCCAGCAGCTTGGGCGGAGGGGCCCAGGCCTATGGCTACACCTTC. Its translation is CASSLGGGAQAYGYTF.

The chain couples TRBV11-2 to TRBJ2-2; the D is unclear. V lost 1 base, J lost 3 bases, and 6 bases lay in between. The germline V gene has CDR1 SGHAT and CDR2 FQNNGV. The CDR3 length is 14 residues. CDR3: CASSLAAYTGELFF. CDR3 in DNA: TGTGCCAGCAGCTTAGCCGCATACACCGGGGAGCTGTTTTTT.

The gene calls are TRBV2 and TRBJ2-7; 9 bases are shared with TRBD1. The CDR3 sequence is 14 residues long. The V gene end was trimmed by 6 bases and the J gene end by 3 bases; junction bases not matched to a gene: 6. Germline assignment: CDR1 SNHLY and CDR2 FYNNEI. CDR3 bases: TGTGCCAGCAGGCGGGACAGGGAGGGCTACGAGCAGTACTTC. Its translation: CASRRDREGYEQYF.

The chain combines TRBV5-5 with TRBJ2-7; TRBD1 matches at 8 bases. The CDR3 has 14 residues. Germline V gives CDR1 SGHKS, CDR2 YYEKEE (reference sequence). Unmatched junction bases numbered 5, after V lost 0 bases and J lost 6 bases. CDR3 DNA sequence: TGTGCCAGCAGCTTGGGGATACAGGGGGGCGAGCAGTACTTC. This sequence encodes CASSLGIQGGEQYF.

The chain links TRBV7-2 to TRBJ2-7; 8 positions match TRBD1. The CDR3 extends over 15 amino acids. V was pared by 3 bases and J by 7 bases, with 11 bases of the junction left unmatched. Germline V gene sequence: CDR1 SGHTA, CDR2 FQGNSA. CDR3 sequence: CASSFRFAGGGEQYF. The CDR3 DNA follows: TGTGCCAGCAGCTTCCGATTTGCAGGGGGCGGGGAGCAGTACTTC.

The CDR3 DNA follows: TGTGCCAGCAGTTCCATGGACAGGGCCTTCTCCTACGAGCAGTACTTC. Its protein product is CASSSMDRAFSYEQYF. The V and J genes are TRBV27 and TRBJ2-7; 8 bases match TRBD1. The trim removed 4 bases at V and 0 bases at J, leaving 8 bases unmatched. Germline loops: CDR1 MNHEY, CDR2 SMNVEV (reference sequence). The CDR3 covers 16 residues.

This chain joins TRBV27 and TRBJ2-6; D gene ambiguous. V lost 4 bases and J 0 bases, leaving 7 bases between the germline ends. This CDR3 region has 15 residues. Germline lookup yields CDR1 MNHEY and CDR2 SMNVEV (reference sequence). The CDR3 DNA reads as TGTGCCAGCAGTTCCTGGAGCTCTGGGGCCAACGTCCTGACTTTC. As protein: CASSSWSSGANVLTF. Based on the CDR3 plus reference TRBV27 and TRBJ2-6, the full variable domain is EAQVTQNPRYLITVTGKKLTVTCSQNMNHEYMSWYRQDPGLGLRQIYYSMNVEVTDKGDVPEGYKVSRKEKRNFPLILESPSPNQTSLYFCASSSWSSGANVLTFGAGSRLTVL.

The rearrangement links TRBV21-1 to TRBJ2-7; the table's D gene call, TRBD1, was not cross checked with the DNA. TRBV21-1 is assigned pseudogene status. The CDR3 is 23 residues long. The CDR3 protein is CASSKTHQTLGTGGRSVTREQYF. The CDR3, as DNA: TGTGCCAGCAGCAAAACGCACCAAACATTAGGGACAGGGGGCAGGAGTGTCACTCGAGAGCAGTACTTC.

The rearrangement links TRBV5-1 to TRBJ1-3, with 7 bases lining up with TRBD1. CDR1 and CDR2 (germline): SGHRS, YFSETQ. V trimming: 4 bases; J trimming: 0 bases; junction bases outside the gene matches: 4. CDR3 size: 15 residues. The CDR3 loop is CASSTGTASGNTIYF. For the CDR3, the DNA is TGCGCCAGCAGCACCGGGACAGCCTCTGGAAACACCATATATTTT.

This chain uses TRBV11-1 with TRBJ2-5, with a weak D call TRBD1 (5 bases). This CDR3 is 15 amino acids long. The V gene's germline CDR1 is SGHAT and CDR2 FQDESV (reference sequence). V was shortened by 1 base and J by 4 bases, with 13 bases between the two germline ends. This CDR3 reads CASSLVGTQGETQYF. The CDR3 nucleotides are TGTGCCAGCAGCTTAGTGGGCACCCAGGGAGAGACCCAGTACTTC. Variable domain in full (rest from reference TRBV11-1 and TRBJ2-5): EAEVAQSPRYKITEKSQAVAFWCDPISGHATLYWYRQILGQGPELLVQFQDESVVDDSQLPKDRFSAERLKGVDSTLKIQPAELGDSAMYLCASSLVGTQGETQYFGPGTRLLVL.